The clone carrying this T cell receptor beta chain was recorded a few times. The data stem from a study of early T cells in non-severe SARS-CoV-2 infection. Individual cDNA molecules were tagged with unique molecular identifiers. TCRdb processed the 5' RACE reads anew with MiXCR; each CDR3 protein has one entry. This sample carries more than 20,000 distinct CDR3 sequences, about 4% of them seen once, and the ten largest clones take approximately 4.4%. This CDR3 spans 21 amino acids. J lost 3 bases, V lost 2 bases, and 22 bases had no gene match. The germline V gene has CDR1 MNHEY and CDR2 SVGEGT. The TCR was taken from an adult who was a healthcare worker with PCR-confirmed SARS-CoV-2 infection or an uninfected control (not recorded which). This chain joins TRBV6-2 or TRBV6-3 and TRBJ2-7; 10 bases agree with TRBD2. What was sequenced was whole blood. CDR3 in amino acids: CASSYIPSGSSGSLLDYEQYF. The CDR3 nucleotides read TGTGCCAGCAGTTACATCCCTAGCGGGAGTTCCGGCAGCCTTCTTGACTACGAGCAGTACTTC.